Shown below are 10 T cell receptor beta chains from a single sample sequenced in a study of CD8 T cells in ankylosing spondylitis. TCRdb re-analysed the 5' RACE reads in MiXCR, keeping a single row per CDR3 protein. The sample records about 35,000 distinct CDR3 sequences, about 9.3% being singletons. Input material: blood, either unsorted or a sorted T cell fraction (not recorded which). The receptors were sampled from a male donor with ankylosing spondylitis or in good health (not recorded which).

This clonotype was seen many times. The CDR3 bases are TGCGCCAGCAGCAAGATAACAGCTCTAGATACGCAGTATTTT. Translating it yields CASSKITALDTQYF. The J gene is TRBJ2-3, the V gene TRBV4-3; D is uncertain. This CDR3 has 14 residues. Trimming shortened V by 5 bases and J by 5 bases, and 14 bases separated the two germline ends. Germline CDR1 is LGHNA and CDR2 is YSLEER.

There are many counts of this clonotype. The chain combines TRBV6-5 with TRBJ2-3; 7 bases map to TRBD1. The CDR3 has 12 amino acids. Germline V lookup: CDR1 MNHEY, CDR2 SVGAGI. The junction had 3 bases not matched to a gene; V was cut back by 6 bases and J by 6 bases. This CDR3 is CASSRQGDTQYF. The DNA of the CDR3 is TGTGCCAGCAGCCGACAGGGTGATACGCAGTATTTT.

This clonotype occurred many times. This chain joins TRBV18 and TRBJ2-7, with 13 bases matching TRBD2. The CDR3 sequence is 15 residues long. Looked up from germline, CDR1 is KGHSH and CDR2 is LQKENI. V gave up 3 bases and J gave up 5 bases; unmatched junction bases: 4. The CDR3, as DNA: TGTGCCAGCTCACCTGGACTAGCGGGAGCCAACGAGCAGTACTTC. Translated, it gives CASSPGLAGANEQYF.

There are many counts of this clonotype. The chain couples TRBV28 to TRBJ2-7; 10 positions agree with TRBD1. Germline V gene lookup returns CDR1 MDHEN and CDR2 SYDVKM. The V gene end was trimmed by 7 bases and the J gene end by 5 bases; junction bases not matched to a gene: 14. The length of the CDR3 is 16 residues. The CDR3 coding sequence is TGTGCCAGCAACCAATCTCCGGGACAGGGGATCCACGAGCAGTACTTC. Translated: CASNQSPGQGIHEQYF.

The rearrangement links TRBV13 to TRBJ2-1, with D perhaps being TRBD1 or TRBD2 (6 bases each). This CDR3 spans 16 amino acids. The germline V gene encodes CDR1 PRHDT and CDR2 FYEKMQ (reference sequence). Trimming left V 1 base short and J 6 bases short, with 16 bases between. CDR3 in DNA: TGTGCCAGCAGCTTAGTCGGGGGCCGGGGAGGCAATGAGCAGTTCTTC. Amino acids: CASSLVGGRGGNEQFF. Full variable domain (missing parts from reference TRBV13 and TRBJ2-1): AAGVIQSPRHLIKEKRETATLKCYPIPRHDTVYWYQQGPGQDPQFLISFYEKMQSDKGSIPDRFSAQQFSDYHSELNMSSLELGDSALYFCASSLVGGRGGNEQFFGPGTRLTVL.

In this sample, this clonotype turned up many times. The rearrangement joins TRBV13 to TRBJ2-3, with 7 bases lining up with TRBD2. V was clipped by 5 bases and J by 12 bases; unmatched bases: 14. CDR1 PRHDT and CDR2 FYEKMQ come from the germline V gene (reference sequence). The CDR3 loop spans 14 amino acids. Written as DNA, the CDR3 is TGTGCCAGCAGCCCGACAAGGGAGGGCCTGTCCCAGTATTTT. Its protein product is CASSPTREGLSQYF.

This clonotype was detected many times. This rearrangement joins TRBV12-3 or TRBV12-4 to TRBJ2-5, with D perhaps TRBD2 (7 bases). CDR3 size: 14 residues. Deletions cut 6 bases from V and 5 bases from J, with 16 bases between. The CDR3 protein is CASSSQGLYETQYF. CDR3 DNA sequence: TGTGCCAGCAGCTCACAGGGACTATACGAGACCCAGTACTTC.

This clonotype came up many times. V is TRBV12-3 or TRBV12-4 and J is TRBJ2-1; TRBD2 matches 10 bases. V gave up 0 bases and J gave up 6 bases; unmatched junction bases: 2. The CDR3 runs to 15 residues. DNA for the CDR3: TGTGCCAGCAGTTTAGCGGGGACTAGCGTCAATGAGCAGTTCTTC. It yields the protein CASSLAGTSVNEQFF.

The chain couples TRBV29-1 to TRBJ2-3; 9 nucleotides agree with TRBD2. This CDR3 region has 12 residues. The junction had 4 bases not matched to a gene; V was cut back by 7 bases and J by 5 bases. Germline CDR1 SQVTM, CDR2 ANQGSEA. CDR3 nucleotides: TGCAGCGGGACTAGCGCTAAAGATACGCAGTATTTT. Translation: CSGTSAKDTQYF.

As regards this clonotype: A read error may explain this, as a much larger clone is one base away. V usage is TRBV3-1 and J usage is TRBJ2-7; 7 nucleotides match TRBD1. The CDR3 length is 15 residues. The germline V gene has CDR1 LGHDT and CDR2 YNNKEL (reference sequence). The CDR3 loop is CACSQSPGQNYEQYF. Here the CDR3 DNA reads TGTGCCTGCAGCCAATCCCCGGGACAGAACTACGAGCAGTACTTC.